This TCR beta chain was observed in a study of a mutant IDH1 vaccine in newly diagnosed glioma. TCRdb's copy holds only in-frame clones and misses some; the assay was immunoSEQ multiplex PCR. The repertoire consists of 55,000 to 70,000 clones, with 79% occurring once and the leading ten covering more than 8%. Time point indicated: baseline, week 1 (first vaccination visit). The treatment here: pre-vaccination baseline after standard-of-care therapy. The CDR3 consists of 15 residues. Trimming pared 5 bases from V and 5 bases from J, leaving 18 bases between. The V gene's germline CDR1 is LNHDA and CDR2 SQIVND (reference sequence).

Material: PBMCs, obtained from a glioma patient treated with radiotherapy, temozolomide or both. The clonotype originates from a middle-aged man with glioma. The chain combines TRBV19 with TRBJ1-2, with D possibly TRBD1 on 6 matching bases. Here the CDR3 DNA reads TGTGCCAGTAGTCTCCCCGACAGGATCTTTTATGGCTACACCTTC. This gives the protein CASSLPDRIFYGYTF.